The T cell receptor beta chain under discussion was sequenced for a study of cytomegalovirus exposure and HLA in healthy donors. Whole-study results and caveats: CMV serostatus stood as the only immune exposure information on hand.

PCR primers comprised 60 Vbeta and 13 Jbeta primers. Measured with immunoSEQ multiplex PCR; TCRdb has only the in-frame clones, and not every one. This table has under 200,000 clones, about 78% appearing once. In regard to this clone: No antigen is known for it.

Sequenced input: PBMCs. This clonotype originated in a man between 35 and 55 years old in good health and CMV-seronegative.

CDR3 bases: TGTGCCAGCAGCCGGGGAGGGGGAGAGGGCTACACCTTC. Encoded protein: CASSRGGGEGYTF. This sequence joins TRBV7-2 and TRBJ1-2, with D perhaps TRBD1 (6 bases). Trimming left V 5 bases short and J 8 bases short, with 15 bases between. Germline V gene sequence: CDR1 SGHTA, CDR2 FQGNSA. The CDR3 has 13 residues.